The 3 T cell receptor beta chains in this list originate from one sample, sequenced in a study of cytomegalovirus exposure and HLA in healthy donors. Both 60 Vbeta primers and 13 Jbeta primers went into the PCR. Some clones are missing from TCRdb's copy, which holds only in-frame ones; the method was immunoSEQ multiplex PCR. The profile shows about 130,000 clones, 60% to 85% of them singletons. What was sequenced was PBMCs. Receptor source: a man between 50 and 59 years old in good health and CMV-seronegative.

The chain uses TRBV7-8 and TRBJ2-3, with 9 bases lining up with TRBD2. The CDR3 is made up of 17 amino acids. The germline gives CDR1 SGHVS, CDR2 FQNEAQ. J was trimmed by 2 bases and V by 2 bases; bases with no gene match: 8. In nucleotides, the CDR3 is TGTGCCAGCAGCTTACTTGTAGCGGGGGTCTTCACAGATACGCAGTATTTT. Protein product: CASSLLVAGVFTDTQYF.

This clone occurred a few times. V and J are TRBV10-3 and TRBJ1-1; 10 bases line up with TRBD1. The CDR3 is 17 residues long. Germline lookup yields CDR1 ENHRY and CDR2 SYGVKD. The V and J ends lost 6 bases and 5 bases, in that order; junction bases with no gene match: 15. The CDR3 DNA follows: TGTGCCATCAGCGTCAATCCTCGACGGGACAGGGGTACTGAAGCTTTCTTT. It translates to CAISVNPRRDRGTEAFF.

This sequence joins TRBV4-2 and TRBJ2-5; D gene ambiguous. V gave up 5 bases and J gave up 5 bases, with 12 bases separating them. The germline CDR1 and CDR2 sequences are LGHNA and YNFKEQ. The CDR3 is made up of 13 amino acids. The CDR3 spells CASSEERRETQYF. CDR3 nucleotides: TGTGCCAGCAGCGAGGAGCGCCGTGAGACCCAGTACTTC.